The T cell receptor beta chain described here comes from a study of beta chain features in type 1 diabetes. The study's findings and limits: Patients and controls would share equally any PCR tilt toward shorter templates.

The V end was cut by 2 bases, the J end by 4 bases, with 9 bases between. This CDR3 spans 14 amino acids. Germline-derived CDR1 and CDR2 are SGDLS and YYNGEE. cDNA synthesis used the whole RNA isolate, giving expressed TCRB sequences. The repertoire was sequenced with immunoSEQ multiplex PCR; TCRdb's copy has only in-frame clones and lacks some. The sample contains 150,000 or so clones, 9.7% of which appear only once. Comment on this clone: Its target is not known.

Sequenced sample: central memory CD4+ T cells from blood. This chain links TRBV9 with TRBJ1-4; D is uncertain. The source is a woman between 40 and 55 years old in good health. This chain's CDR3 is CASSVSPGNEKLFF. Written as DNA, the CDR3 is TGTGCCAGCAGCGTTTCCCCCGGTAATGAAAAACTGTTTTTT.